These T cell receptor beta chains were read from a single sample in a study of OX40 agonist ivuxolimab in advanced cancers. The repertoire was sequenced with immunoSEQ multiplex PCR; TCRdb's copy has only in-frame clones and lacks some. The sample has approximately 50,000 clones; about 84% are singletons. The sequenced sample was CD4+ or CD8+ T cells sorted from blood, obtained in a trial of the OX40 agonist ivuxolimab. The receptors derive from an adult with an advanced solid tumor such as melanoma, head and neck, liver or kidney cancer. The CDR3 runs from the conserved cysteine through the conserved F or W. Fields, in order: V gene, J gene, CDR3 protein.

>TRBV5-6|TRBJ2-5
CASSRRGGEETQYF
>TRBV28|TRBJ1-2
CASSLGGGYGYTF
>TRBV6-6|TRBJ1-2
CASSQRQGPGYTF
>TRBV7-2|TRBJ1-5
CASSSTGTGANQPQHF
>TRBV6-5|TRBJ1-4
CASSGGAANEKLFF
>TRBV18|TRBJ2-3
CASSRTTWRGGTDTQYF
>TRBV19|TRBJ2-3
CASSIWGGETDTQYF
>TRBV28|TRBJ1-4
CASSWTGYQDEKLFF
>TRBV19|TRBJ2-7
CASNQKSSGSYEQYF
>TRBV6-1|TRBJ2-6
CASSEARSGANVLTF
>TRBV23-1|TRBJ2-5
CASSQGIWETQYF
>TRBV5-1|TRBJ2-7
CASSLGGQGLNEQYF
>TRBV7-8|TRBJ1-5
CASSLGTGGSGQPQHF
>TRBV21-1|TRBJ2-5
CASRKVGGQLPKQETQYF
>TRBV7-9|TRBJ1-1
CASTRNTEAFF
>TRBV15|TRBJ2-3
CATSRRSSGGADTQYF
>TRBV2|TRBJ2-3
CASTQQGGGLTTDTQYF
>TRBV28|TRBJ2-5
CASSFWGGETQYF
>TRBV6-5|TRBJ2-2
CASSPPGLITGELFF
>TRBV10-3|TRBJ1-1
CAISGGRRGYTEAFF